The 10 T cell receptor beta chains in this list originate from one sample, sequenced in a study of blood T cell repertoires in COVID-19. Clones were sequenced by immunoSEQ multiplex PCR, and TCRdb holds only the in-frame ones, with some missing. The sample carries about 130,000 clones, over 75% recorded once. Sequenced input: peripheral blood. The source is a man in his forties with active or convalescent COVID-19.

The chain couples TRBV5-1 to TRBJ2-3; perhaps TRBD2 as D (5 bases). The CDR3 consists of 16 residues. Between the trimmed V and J ends, which lost 0 bases and 2 bases, there was a span of 13 bases. Germline-derived CDR1 and CDR2 are SGHRS and YFSETQ. In DNA, the CDR3 is TGCGCCAGCAGCTTGGAATCCATCGGGATCACAGATACGCAGTATTTT. This translates into CASSLESIGITDTQYF.

The chain combines TRBV15 with TRBJ1-4; 10 bases are a match to TRBD1. The CDR3 sequence is 18 residues long. Per the germline V gene, CDR1 is LNHNV and CDR2 is YYDKDF (reference sequence). Trimming took 3 bases from V and 3 from J; bases not matched to a gene: 10. The CDR3 sequence is CATSRELTGGRPNEKLFF. Written as DNA, the CDR3 is TGTGCCACCAGCAGGGAACTGACAGGGGGCAGGCCTAATGAAAAACTGTTTTTT.

This chain's CDR3 is CASSVWTGEGETQYF. CDR3 bases: TGTGCCAGCAGTGTATGGACAGGGGAGGGCGAGACCCAGTACTTC. The chain has TRBV27 and TRBJ2-5; 9 nucleotides agree with TRBD1. This CDR3 is built from 15 residues. J was trimmed by 5 bases and V by 5 bases; bases with no gene match: 9. The V gene's germline CDR1 is MNHEY and CDR2 SMNVEV (reference sequence).

The DNA of the CDR3 is TGTGCCAGCACCCGAAGAGGACAGGATGAGCAGTACTTC. The encoded protein is CASTRRGQDEQYF. The chain couples TRBV2 to TRBJ2-7; 7 bases are a match to TRBD1. This CDR3 spans 13 amino acids. V gave up 7 bases and J gave up 7 bases; unmatched junction bases: 10. In germline, CDR1 is SNHLY, CDR2 FYNNEI.

The genes are TRBV19 and TRBJ1-3; D not resolved. Looked up from germline, CDR1 is LNHDA and CDR2 is SQIVND (reference sequence). This CDR3 is 14 amino acids long. V was pared by 10 bases and J by 0 bases, with 13 bases between. CDR3 residues: CATKLGSSGNTIYF. CDR3 bases: TGTGCCACAAAACTCGGGTCCTCTGGAAACACCATATATTTT.

The V and J genes are TRBV3-1 (or the pseudogene TRBV3-2) and TRBJ1-2; D is possibly TRBD1 (5 bases). The V end was cut by 0 bases, the J end by 4 bases, with 18 bases between. The CDR3 loop spans 17 amino acids. Germline CDR1 reads LGHDT; CDR2 reads YNNKEL (reference sequence). The DNA for the CDR3 is TGTGCCAGCAGCCAAGATATCGGCCTAGGGGTTTCCTATGGCTACACCTTC. Protein sequence: CASSQDIGLGVSYGYTF.

The rearrangement joins TRBV25-1 to TRBJ2-2, with D perhaps matching TRBD2 (5 bases). This CDR3 contains 15 residues. Germline V CDR1 and CDR2: MGHDK, SYGVNS. The V and J ends lost 5 bases and 5 bases respectively, with 15 bases between them. In DNA, the CDR3 is TGTGCCAGCAGTTCTACACGGGGTCGTACCGGGGAGCTGTTTTTT. This sequence encodes CASSSTRGRTGELFF.

The gene calls are TRBV5-6 and TRBJ2-2, with D perhaps matching TRBD1 (7 bases). Germline CDR1 is SGHDT and CDR2 is YYEEEE. The CDR3 is 14 residues long. The ends were cut back, 7 bases at V and 0 bases at J, with 10 bases in the middle. The CDR3 nucleotides read TGTGCCAGCGGAGGGACAGCGAACACCGGGGAGCTGTTTTTT. This translates into CASGGTANTGELFF.

V usage is TRBV2 and J usage is TRBJ2-1, with 11 bases matching TRBD2. This CDR3 contains 17 residues. V lost 10 bases and J lost 0; bases outside the gene matches: 11. Germline V gene data show CDR1 as SNHLY and CDR2 as FYNNEI. Written as DNA, the CDR3 is TGTGCCATCCAAGGAACTAGCGGGGGCCCCTCCTACAATGAGCAGTTCTTC. It codes for CAIQGTSGGPSYNEQFF.

The chain has TRBV9 and TRBJ2-3, with 7 bases matching TRBD1. Germline V gene lookup returns CDR1 SGDLS and CDR2 YYNGEE. After removal of 3 bases from V and 0 bases from J, the junction contained 7 bases not matched to a gene. The CDR3 spans 16 residues. The CDR3 protein is CASSARDSYSTDTQYF. The CDR3 DNA reads as TGTGCCAGCAGCGCCCGGGACAGTTATAGCACAGATACGCAGTATTTT.